Below, 13 T cell receptor beta chains from the same sample are listed, as sequenced in a study of cytomegalovirus exposure and HLA in healthy donors. PCR was performed using 60 Vbeta and 13 Jbeta primers. The data were produced by immunoSEQ multiplex PCR, yet TCRdb's version contains in-frame clones alone and is incomplete. The data hold 160,000 or so clones, with roughly 85% observed a single time. The sample was PBMCs. The receptors originated from a woman aged 45-59 years in good health and CMV-seronegative.

The genes are TRBV7-2 and TRBJ2-1, with TRBD2 identical over 9 bases. Germline trimming cut 5 bases from V and 4 bases from J; bases unmatched to any gene: 6. The V gene's germline CDR1 is SGHTA and CDR2 FQGNSA. This CDR3 has 15 amino acids. Written as DNA, the CDR3 is TGTGCCAGCAGCGACCGACTAGCGGATTACAATGAGCAGTTCTTC. Amino acids: CASSDRLADYNEQFF.

The chain employs TRBV7-8 and TRBJ2-7, with 8 bases lining up with TRBD1. The CDR3 is made up of 15 amino acids. J was trimmed by 6 bases and V by 4 bases; bases with no gene match: 11. Germline V lookup: CDR1 SGHVS, CDR2 FQNEAQ. CDR3 sequence reads: CASSSRTGSIGEQYF. For the CDR3, the DNA is TGTGCCAGCAGCTCCCGGACAGGGTCGATCGGCGAGCAGTACTTC.

The chain has TRBV6-6 and TRBJ2-5; D is perhaps TRBD2 (5 bases). Between the trimmed V and J ends, which lost 5 bases and 0 bases, there was a span of 10 bases. From germline, CDR1 is MNHNY and CDR2 SVGAGI (reference sequence). CDR3 length: 14 residues. In nucleotides, the CDR3 is TGTGCCAGCAGTCTCTCGGACTACCAAGAGACCCAGTACTTC. Amino acids: CASSLSDYQETQYF.

The chain has TRBV5-1 and TRBJ1-2; D uncertain. CDR1 and CDR2 from the germline V gene are SGHRS and YFSETQ. Trimming left V 4 bases short and J 4 bases short, with 14 bases between. This CDR3 has 14 residues. CDR3 DNA: TGCGCCAGCAGCAGCCTACGGGAGGGCTATGGCTACACCTTC. This translates into CASSSLREGYGYTF.

In its sample, this clone was seen a few times. The chain employs TRBV6-5 and TRBJ1-2, with 7 nucleotides matching TRBD1. CDR3 size: 13 residues. Losses at the gene ends were 5 bases for V and 8 bases for J; bases not matched to a gene: 8. CDR1 is MNHEY, CDR2 SVGAGI, per germline. The DNA of the CDR3 is TGTGCCAGCAGTCCGACAGGGTATGCAGGCTACACCTTC. Residues: CASSPTGYAGYTF.

DNA for the CDR3: TGTGCCAGCATGGAGACTAGCGGGGGGGCCCAGACCCAGTACTTC. Encoded protein: CASMETSGGAQTQYF. V is TRBV6-5 and J is TRBJ2-5; 14 nucleotides align to TRBD2. In germline, CDR1 is MNHEY, CDR2 SVGAGI. The CDR3 sequence is 15 residues long. Trimming at V came to 7 bases and at J to 6 bases, leaving 7 bases not matched to a gene.

V is TRBV18 and J is TRBJ2-3; D is possibly TRBD2 (6 bases). Germline V gene sequence: CDR1 KGHSH, CDR2 LQKENI. Trimming took off 6 bases at V and 0 bases at J, with 13 bases between the two ends. The CDR3 runs 15 residues. The CDR3 sequence is CASSGGPSSTDTQYF. For the CDR3, the DNA is TGTGCCAGCTCCGGGGGACCCTCTAGCACAGATACGCAGTATTTT.

J is TRBJ1-2 and V is TRBV7-2; the D gene is possibly TRBD1 (5 bases). V lost 1 base and J lost 8, with 8 bases in between. The CDR3 spans 12 residues. Germline CDR1 SGHTA, CDR2 FQGNSA. This CDR3 reads CASSLDGGGYTF. The CDR3 region has the DNA TGTGCCAGCAGCTTAGACGGGGGAGGCTACACCTTC.

Remarks on this clone: A read error may produce the germline difference seen at one junction end. This chain connects TRBV28 to TRBJ1-5; maybe TRBD1 (6 bases). Germline CDR1 is MDHEN and CDR2 is SYDVKM. The CDR3 spans 17 residues. The CDR3 DNA follows: TGTGCCAGCATCTCCCTAACGATACAGGGCTTAAATCGGCCCCAGCATTTT. The encoded protein is CASISLTIQGLNRPQHF. The full variable domain, in which reference TRBV28 and TRBJ1-5 provide the parts outside the CDR3, is DVKVTQSSRYLVKRTGEKVFLECVQDMDHENMFWYRQDPGLGLRLIYFSYDVKMKEKGDIPEGYSVSREKKERFSLILESASTNQTSMYLCASISLTIQGLNRPQHFGDGTRLSIL.

The chain links TRBV5-4 to TRBJ1-2; D is ambiguous. Germline lookup yields CDR1 SGHNT and CDR2 YYREEE (reference sequence). The length of the CDR3 is 13 residues. V lost 3 bases, J lost 2 bases, and 8 bases lay in between. The CDR3 is CASSWEGNYGYTF. In nucleotides, the CDR3 is TGTGCCAGCAGCTGGGAGGGCAACTATGGCTACACCTTC. The full variable domain, in which reference TRBV5-4 and TRBJ1-2 provide the parts outside the CDR3, is ETGVTQSPTHLIKTRGQQVTLRCSSQSGHNTVSWYQQALGQGPQFIFQYYREEENGRGNFPPRFSGLQFPNYSSELNVNALELDDSALYLCASSWEGNYGYTFGSGTRLTVV.

A single count supports this clone. V gene TRBV19 combines with J gene TRBJ2-5; 12 bases match TRBD1. J gave up 4 bases and V 5 bases, and 5 bases lay outside the gene matches. CDR1 is LNHDA, CDR2 SQIVND, per germline (reference sequence). The CDR3 loop spans 15 amino acids. The CDR3 sequence is CASSSRDRGRETQYF. CDR3 DNA: TGTGCCAGTAGTTCACGGGACAGGGGGCGAGAGACCCAGTACTTC.

In its sample, this clone was seen a few times. The sample carries other DNA sequences with the same CDR3. V is TRBV7-9 and J is TRBJ1-1, with 7 positions matching TRBD1. CDR1 SEHNR and CDR2 FQNEAQ come from the germline V gene (reference sequence). This CDR3 has 12 residues. The junction had 1 base not matched to a gene; V was cut back by 5 bases and J by 4 bases. The CDR3 protein is CASSPGGTEAFF. CDR3 sequence (DNA): TGTGCCAGCAGCCCAGGGGGCACTGAAGCTTTCTTT.

The gene calls are TRBV19 and TRBJ2-6; 13 bases agree with TRBD2. Germline CDR1 is LNHDA and CDR2 is SQIVND (reference sequence). This CDR3 is built from 19 residues. J gave up 5 bases and V 5 bases, and 12 bases lay outside the gene matches. This chain's CDR3 is CASSPSGLAGEAWANVLTF. CDR3 coding DNA: TGTGCCAGTAGTCCCTCAGGACTAGCGGGAGAGGCCTGGGCCAACGTCCTGACTTTC.